The sequence of this TCR beta chain was determined in a study of cytomegalovirus exposure and HLA in healthy donors. Study information: In terms of ancestry, the Caucasian-associated cluster contained more than 65% of the approximately 380 genotyped donors. Regarding the study as a whole: Later, TCR association rates were found to vary by HLA locus, highest for DRB1 and lowest for HLA-C. Later analysis identified a missense DCLRE1C variant that was linked to TCR beta V- and J-gene trimming. An analysis was carried out later, and it reportedly showed fewer N-insertions in an Asian-associated ancestry cluster than the approximately 610-donor mean.

The PCR was carried out with 60 Vbeta primers and 13 Jbeta primers. Libraries were prepared by immunoSEQ multiplex PCR; TCRdb keeps only in-frame clonotypes and omits some of them. The table gives some 48,000 clones; the top ten clones make up 6.1% of it. Germline lookup yields CDR1 MNHEY and CDR2 SVGAGI. The CDR3 is 13 amino acids. The V gene end was trimmed by 7 bases and the J gene end by 5 bases; junction bases not matched to a gene: 8. Remarks on this clone: Its target is unknown.

This clonotype was sampled from a male donor in good health and CMV-seropositive. The gene calls are TRBV6-5 and TRBJ2-7; 7 bases map to TRBD1. Sequencing input: PBMCs. CDR3 DNA sequence: TGTGCCAGCACCATAAACAGGGGAAACGAGCAGTACTTC. This gives the protein CASTINRGNEQYF.